This T cell receptor (beta chain) was retrieved from a study of OX40 agonist ivuxolimab in advanced cancers. CDR3 length: 15 residues. CDR1 and CDR2 from the germline V gene are SGHAT and FQDESV (reference sequence). V was trimmed by 3 bases and J by 1 base, leaving 9 bases between them. Produced via immunoSEQ multiplex PCR; TCRdb's table is partial and in-frame only. Of around 46,000 clones in the sample, about 79% were seen once. V is TRBV11-1 and J is TRBJ2-2; weak D call: TRBD2 (5 bases). The sequenced sample was CD4+ or CD8+ T cells sorted from blood, obtained in a trial of the OX40 agonist ivuxolimab. The origin of this receptor is an adult with an advanced solid tumor such as melanoma, head and neck, liver or kidney cancer. CDR3 amino acids: CASSLASMNTGELFF. Written as DNA, the CDR3 is TGTGCCAGCAGCTTGGCTAGCATGAACACCGGGGAGCTGTTTTTT.